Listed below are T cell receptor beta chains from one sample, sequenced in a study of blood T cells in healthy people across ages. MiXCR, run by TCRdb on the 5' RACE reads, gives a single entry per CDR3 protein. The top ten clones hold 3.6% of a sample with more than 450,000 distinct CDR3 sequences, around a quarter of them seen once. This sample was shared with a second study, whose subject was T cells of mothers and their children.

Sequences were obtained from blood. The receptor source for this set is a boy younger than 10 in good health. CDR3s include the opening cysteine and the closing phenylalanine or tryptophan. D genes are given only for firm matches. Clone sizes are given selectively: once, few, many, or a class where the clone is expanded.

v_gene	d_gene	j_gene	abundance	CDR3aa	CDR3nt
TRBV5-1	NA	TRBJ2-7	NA	CASSLGGLAEISYEQYF	TGCGCCAGCAGCTTGGGGGGGCTAGCGGAAATCTCCTACGAGCAGTACTTC
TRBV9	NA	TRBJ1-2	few	CASSATGLHGYTF	TGTGCCAGCAGCGCAACAGGGCTGCATGGCTACACCTTC
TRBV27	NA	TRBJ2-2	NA	CASRGMLAKNTGELFF	TGTGCCAGCAGGGGGATGCTAGCGAAGAACACCGGGGAGCTGTTTTTT
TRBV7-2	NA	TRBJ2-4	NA	CASSLFGNIQYF	TGTGCCAGCAGCTTATTTGGAAACATTCAGTACTTC
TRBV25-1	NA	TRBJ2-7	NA	CASSDPRGAGSYEQYF	TGTGCCAGCAGTGACCCTCGAGGGGCAGGGAGCTACGAGCAGTACTTC
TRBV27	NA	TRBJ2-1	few	CASSARWGEETQFF	TGTGCCAGCAGCGCCCGCTGGGGGGAAGAGACCCAGTTCTTC
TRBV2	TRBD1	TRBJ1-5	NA	CASAGDSHQPQHF	TGTGCCAGCGCAGGGGACAGTCATCAGCCCCAGCATTTT
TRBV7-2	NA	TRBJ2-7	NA	CASSLGTLRYEQYF	TGTGCCAGCAGCTTAGGGACCCTTAGGTACGAGCAGTACTTC
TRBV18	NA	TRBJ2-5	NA	CASSPPGRAPNQETQYF	TGTGCCAGCTCACCACCGGGCCGGGCGCCTAATCAAGAGACCCAGTACTTC
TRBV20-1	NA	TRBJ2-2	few	CSANTRGNTGELFF	TGCAGTGCGAATACTAGGGGGAACACCGGGGAGCTGTTTTTT
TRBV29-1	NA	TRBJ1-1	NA	CSVVSTEAFF	TGCAGCGTTGTTAGCACTGAAGCTTTCTTT
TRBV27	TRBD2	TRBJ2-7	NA	CASKLAGDYEQYF	TGTGCCAGCAAACTAGCGGGAGATTACGAGCAGTACTTC
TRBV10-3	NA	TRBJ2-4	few	CAISADLAKNIQYF	TGTGCCATCTCGGCGGATCTAGCCAAAAACATTCAGTACTTC